This T cell receptor (beta chain) was identified in a study of CD8 T cells in Susac syndrome. Germline loops: CDR1 GTSNPN, CDR2 SVGIG (reference sequence). The CDR3 has 12 residues. The V gene lost 3 bases and the J gene lost 7 bases, with 13 bases spanning the gap. This clonotype occurred a few times. Its antigen is still unknown. Reverse transcription of about 0.5 to 1 ug RNA used random hexamers. The method of amplification for TCR beta CDR3 was immunoSEQ multiplex PCR, covering 54 Vbeta and 13 Jbeta. TCRdb re-called the immunoSEQ multiplex PCR reads through MiXCR, storing one row per CDR3 protein. The sample holds about 280,000 distinct CDR3 sequences, approximately 81% seen once. The multiple sclerosis control group consisted of treatment-naive patients whose relapsing-remitting disease, which was either stable or active, fulfilled revised McDonald criteria. The study, taken as a whole, reports: As acknowledged by the study, its TCR sequencing and HLA analysis included a relatively small number of individuals.

Sequences were obtained from CD8+ T cells from PBMCs. The TCR originated in a human donor with multiple sclerosis. V is TRBV30 and J is TRBJ2-7; the D gene could be TRBD1 or TRBD2 (5 bases each). The CDR3 bases are TGTGCCTGGAGCGTAGGGACCGATGAGCAGTACTTC. It yields the protein CAWSVGTDEQYF. Combining the CDR3 with reference TRBV30 and TRBJ2-7 gives the whole variable domain SQTIHQWPATLVQPVGSPLSLECTVEGTSNPNLYWYRQAAGRGLQLLFYSVGIGQISSEVPQNLSASRPQDRQFILSSKKLLLSDSGFYLCAWSVGTDEQYFGPGTRLTVT.